One and the same sample provided the 17 T cell receptor beta chains below, sequenced in a study of blood T cell repertoires in COVID-19. TCRdb's table, derived via immunoSEQ multiplex PCR, lists solely in-frame clones and lacks some. The sample lists some 340,000 clones, approximately 91% occurring once. Sample: PBMCs or T cells enriched from blood (not recorded which). The receptor source for this set is a woman aged 25 to 39 who had been exposed to COVID-19.

The chain combines TRBV3-1 (or the pseudogene TRBV3-2) with TRBJ2-1, with D possibly TRBD1 on 6 matching bases. The CDR3 spans 16 residues. The germline V gene has CDR1 LGHDT and CDR2 YNNKEL (reference sequence). V was shortened by 2 bases and J by 2 bases, with 13 bases between the two germline ends. The CDR3 nucleotides read TGTGCCAGCAGCCAACTAGGTCAGGGGACCTACAATGAGCAGTTCTTC. Protein sequence: CASSQLGQGTYNEQFF.

The chain joins TRBV18 to TRBJ1-6; D possibly corresponds to TRBD1 (5 bases). The length of the CDR3 is 17 residues. Germline CDR1 is KGHSH and CDR2 is LQKENI. V gave up 4 bases and J gave up 8 bases, with 21 bases separating them. CDR3: CASSQSGLIRRDSPLHF. DNA for the CDR3: TGTGCCAGCTCACAATCAGGGCTTATTAGACGGGATTCACCCCTCCACTTT.

The V and J genes are TRBV4-1 and TRBJ2-2; 8 nucleotides match TRBD2. The CDR3 runs 16 residues. Germline V gene data show CDR1 as MGHRA and CDR2 as YSYEKL. Trimming cost V 1 base and J 5 bases; bases outside gene matches: 6. The CDR3 loop reads CASSQGGGRRTGELFF. CDR3 sequence (DNA): TGCGCCAGCAGCCAAGGCGGGGGGCGGCGGACCGGGGAGCTGTTTTTT.

J is TRBJ1-2 and V is TRBV10-3; D is ambiguous. CDR3 size: 15 residues. The germline V and J ends were trimmed by 11 bases and 5 bases, with 24 bases remaining between them. Germline V gene sequence: CDR1 ENHRY, CDR2 SYGVKD. The CDR3 DNA sequence: TGTGCCTCTTCATCATATGCACGTCAGAATTATGGCTACACCTTC. Its protein is CASSSYARQNYGYTF.

The chain uses TRBV9 and TRBJ2-3, with 7 bases matching TRBD2. The CDR3 covers 15 residues. CDR1 is SGDLS, CDR2 YYNGEE, per germline. V was clipped by 0 bases and J by 4 bases; unmatched bases: 5. The CDR3 region is CASSVVGGVADTQYF. CDR3 DNA sequence: TGTGCCAGCAGCGTAGTTGGGGGGGTGGCAGATACGCAGTATTTT.

The chain recombines TRBV3-1 (or the pseudogene TRBV3-2) with TRBJ2-1, with a tentative D call TRBD2 (5 bases). Trimming pared 0 bases from V and 9 bases from J, leaving 12 bases between. CDR1 and CDR2 from the germline V gene are LGHDT and YNNKEL (reference sequence). CDR3 length equals 14 residues. Here the CDR3 reads CASSQDLAAGEQFF. The CDR3 DNA is TGTGCCAGCAGCCAAGATCTAGCCGCGGGTGAGCAGTTCTTC.

CDR3 amino acids: CASSFGTTIYEQYF. In DNA form, the CDR3 reads TGTGCCAGCAGCTTCGGGACTACAATCTACGAGCAGTACTTC. This chain links TRBV7-2 with TRBJ2-7, with 7 positions matching TRBD2. This CDR3 has 14 amino acids. From germline, CDR1 is SGHTA and CDR2 FQGNSA. With V trimmed by 3 bases and J by 3 bases, 5 bases remained unmatched.

The V and J genes are TRBV6-5 and TRBJ1-2; D not certain. CDR1 and CDR2 (germline): MNHEY, SVGAGI. The CDR3 runs to 15 residues. The V end was cut by 5 bases, the J end by 3 bases, with 16 bases between. The CDR3 coding sequence is TGTGCCAGCAGTCCCGCAAGTTCGGGGTACTATGGCTACACCTTC. As protein: CASSPASSGYYGYTF.

This rearrangement joins TRBV4-3 to TRBJ1-1; no firm D call. The germline V gene has CDR1 LGHNA and CDR2 YSLEER. The CDR3 is 17 amino acids. With 0 bases removed from V and 1 base from J, the gap between germline ends came to 15 bases. The CDR3 region is CASSQDFGAEENTEAFF. The CDR3 bases are TGCGCCAGCAGCCAAGATTTCGGAGCCGAAGAGAACACTGAAGCTTTCTTT.

The V and J genes are TRBV4-1 and TRBJ1-1; TRBD1 aligns across 11 bases. The CDR3 has 16 amino acids. Germline loops: CDR1 MGHRA, CDR2 YSYEKL. Trimming at V came to 5 bases and at J to 1 base, leaving 6 bases not matched to a gene. CDR3 bases: TGCGCCAGCAGCTTAGGACAGGGGGCCGGGAACACTGAAGCTTTCTTT. It is translated as CASSLGQGAGNTEAFF.

This clone was seen a few times. The V and J genes are TRBV2 and TRBJ1-2, with D maybe TRBD1 (5 bases). The germline V gene has CDR1 SNHLY and CDR2 FYNNEI. The CDR3 spans 12 residues. V shed 6 bases and J shed 5 bases, with 10 bases lying between them. The CDR3 is CASSPRVYGYTF. The CDR3 region has the DNA TGTGCCAGCAGCCCCAGGGTTTATGGCTACACCTTC.

V and J are TRBV19 and TRBJ2-7, with 9 bases that match TRBD1. The CDR3 is 15 amino acids. Germline CDR1 is LNHDA and CDR2 is SQIVND (reference sequence). The V gene end was trimmed by 1 base and the J gene end by 5 bases; junction bases not matched to a gene: 6. CDR3 DNA: TGTGCCAGTAGTATAGTAAACAGGGGGCTCGACGAGCAGTACTTC. Its protein is CASSIVNRGLDEQYF.

The rearrangement joins TRBV7-9 to TRBJ2-2; tentatively, D is TRBD1 (5 bases). The CDR3 contains 14 residues. The V end was cut by 5 bases, the J end by 6 bases, with 13 bases between. From germline, CDR1 is SEHNR and CDR2 FQNEAQ (reference sequence). In DNA, the CDR3 is TGTGCCAGCAGCACCACCTCAGGGCCCGGGGAGCTGTTTTTT. Its protein is CASSTTSGPGELFF.

The rearrangement links TRBV2 to TRBJ1-5; tentative D call: TRBD1 (6 bases). Per germline, CDR1 SNHLY and CDR2 FYNNEI. This CDR3 comprises 15 residues. V lost 4 bases and J 0 bases, leaving 10 bases between the germline ends. The CDR3 loop is CASSGDTLSNQPQHF. The CDR3 bases are TGTGCCAGCAGTGGGGACACCCTTAGCAATCAGCCCCAGCATTTT.

This clone has a single count. CDR3 protein: CASSQGTGTYEQYF. The CDR3 DNA is TGTGCCAGCAGCCAGGGGACAGGGACCTACGAGCAGTACTTC. The chain has TRBV3-1 (or the pseudogene TRBV3-2) and TRBJ2-7; 9 bases are a match to TRBD1. Germline values: CDR1 LGHDT, CDR2 YNNKEL (reference sequence). Trimming removed 3 bases from V and 2 bases from J; junction bases left unmatched: 2. The CDR3 consists of 14 residues.

The chain employs TRBV5-4 and TRBJ1-6; no clear D. The CDR3 has 15 residues. Germline V gives CDR1 SGHNT, CDR2 YYREEE (reference sequence). V was cut by 2 bases and J by 5 bases, with 11 bases left in between. Here the CDR3 reads CASSFFEIDNSPLHF. The CDR3 DNA is TGTGCCAGCAGCTTCTTCGAGATTGATAATTCACCCCTCCACTTT.

Points on this clone: A much larger clone differs by one base, so this may be a read error. The chain recombines TRBV2 with TRBJ1-6; D not certain. The CDR3 consists of 13 residues. V dropped 9 bases and J dropped 7 bases, with 13 bases sitting between them. CDR1 and CDR2 (germline): SNHLY, FYNNEI. CDR3 amino acids: CASQTRLNSPLHF. In nucleotides, the CDR3 is TGTGCCAGTCAGACAAGGCTAAATTCACCCCTCCACTTT.